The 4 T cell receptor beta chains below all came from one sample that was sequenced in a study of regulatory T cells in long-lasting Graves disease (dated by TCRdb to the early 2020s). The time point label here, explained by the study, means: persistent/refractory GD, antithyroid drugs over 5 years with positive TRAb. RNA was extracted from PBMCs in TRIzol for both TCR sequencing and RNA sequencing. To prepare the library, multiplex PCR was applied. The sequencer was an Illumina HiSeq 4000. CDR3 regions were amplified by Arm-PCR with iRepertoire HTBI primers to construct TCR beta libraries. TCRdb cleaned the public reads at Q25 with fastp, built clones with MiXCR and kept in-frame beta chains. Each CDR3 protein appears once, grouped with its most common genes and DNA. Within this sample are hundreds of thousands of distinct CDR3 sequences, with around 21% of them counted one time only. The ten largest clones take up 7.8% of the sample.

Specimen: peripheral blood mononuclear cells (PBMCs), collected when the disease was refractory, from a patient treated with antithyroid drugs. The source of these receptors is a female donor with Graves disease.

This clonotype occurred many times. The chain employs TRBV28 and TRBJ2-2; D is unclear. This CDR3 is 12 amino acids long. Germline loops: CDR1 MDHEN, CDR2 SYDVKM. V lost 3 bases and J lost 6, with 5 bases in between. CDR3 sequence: CASSLRPGELFF. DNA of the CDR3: TGTGCCAGCAGTTTGAGGCCCGGGGAGCTGTTTTTT.

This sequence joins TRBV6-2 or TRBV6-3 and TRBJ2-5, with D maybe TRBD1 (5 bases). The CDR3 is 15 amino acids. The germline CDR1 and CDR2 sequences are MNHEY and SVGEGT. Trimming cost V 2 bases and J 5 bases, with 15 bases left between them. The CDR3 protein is CASSYGASFRETQYF. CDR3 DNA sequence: TGTGCCAGCAGTTACGGGGCATCTTTTCGGGAGACCCAGTACTTC.

CDR3 loop: CASSLLGRRDNEQFF. The CDR3 DNA follows: TGTGCCAGCAGTTTACTTGGACGGCGGGATAATGAGCAGTTCTTC. The chain links TRBV28 to TRBJ2-1; tentative D call: TRBD2 (6 bases). The CDR3 has 15 residues. CDR1 and CDR2 (germline): MDHEN, SYDVKM. V was shortened by 2 bases and J by 7 bases, with 15 bases between the two germline ends.

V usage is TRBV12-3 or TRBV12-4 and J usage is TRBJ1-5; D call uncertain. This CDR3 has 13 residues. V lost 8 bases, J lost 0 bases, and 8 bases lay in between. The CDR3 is CASALSSNQPQHF. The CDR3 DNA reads TGTGCCAGCGCGCTGAGTAGCAATCAGCCCCAGCATTTT.